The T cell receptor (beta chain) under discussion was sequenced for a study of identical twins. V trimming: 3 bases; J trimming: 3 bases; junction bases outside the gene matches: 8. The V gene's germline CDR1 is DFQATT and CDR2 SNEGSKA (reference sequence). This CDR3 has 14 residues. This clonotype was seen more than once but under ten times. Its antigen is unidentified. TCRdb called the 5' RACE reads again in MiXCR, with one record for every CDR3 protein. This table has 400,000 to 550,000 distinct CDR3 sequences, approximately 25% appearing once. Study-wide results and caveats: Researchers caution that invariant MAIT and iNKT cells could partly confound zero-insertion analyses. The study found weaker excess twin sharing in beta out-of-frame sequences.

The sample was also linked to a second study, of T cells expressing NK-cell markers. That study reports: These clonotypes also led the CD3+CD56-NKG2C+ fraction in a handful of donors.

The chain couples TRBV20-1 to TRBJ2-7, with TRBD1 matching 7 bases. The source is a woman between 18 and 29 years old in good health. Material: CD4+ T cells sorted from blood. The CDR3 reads CSASAETGNYEQYF. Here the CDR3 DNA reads TGCAGTGCTAGCGCGGAGACAGGGAACTACGAGCAGTACTTC.